A selection of T cell receptor beta chains follows, all from one sample in a study of T-cell reconstitution after alpha-beta-depleted transplantation in children. Using its own MiXCR run on the PCR reads, TCRdb lists one record per CDR3 protein. The sample has about 980,000 distinct CDR3 sequences; roughly 31% are singletons. The sample was PBMCs, mostly from graft donor cells, taken 360 days after TCRalphabeta/CD19-depleted stem cell transplant. The origin of the receptors is a boy under three years old who had a stem cell transplant for SCID, so the T cells may come from the graft donor. CDR3s include the opening cysteine and the closing phenylalanine or tryptophan.

cdr3_aa v_call
CASSLAPTQTGNLMRQPQHF TRBV11-1
CASSLGTNPYEQYF TRBV7-6
CASSLYTGTEQYF TRBV19
CSASYGTSTDTQYF TRBV20-1
CASSSGGGGLGETQYF TRBV7-2
CASSELLEQYF TRBV2
CASSPIRGLAGETQYF TRBV5-1
CASSPGAGPQSKQFF TRBV4-1
CASSFPLTSGGSYEQYF TRBV28
CASSQDKRGGRQYF TRBV3-1
CSVQGLRENTGELFF TRBV29-1
CSVVRGPGNTEAFF TRBV29-1
CSVKEGLGVFSTDTQYF TRBV20-1
CASSLSGSGEEPQHF TRBV5-1
CASSPGLPNRETQYF TRBV28
CASSSWASTDTQYF TRBV25-1
CASSFVLGYEQYF TRBV12-3/TRBV12-4
CSARVYYEQYF TRBV20-1
CSVDGFRANEQFF TRBV29-1
CASRTGDRIETQYF TRBV12-3/TRBV12-4
CASSHSDSGANVLTF TRBV11-2
CASSLWGGAKPEDTQYF TRBV7-3
CATSRVGSGGNEQFF TRBV15
CASSSSYRGTNEKLFF TRBV5-5
CATRPAGANTEAFF TRBV15
CASSFGKSQPQHF TRBV28
CSSPGEGARETQYF TRBV29-1
CASSRPTGIVAEAFF TRBV28
CASSLGNRGTNEKLFF TRBV7-9
CATSDRGSSTDTQYF TRBV24-1
CASSFGTSGMSTDTQYF TRBV7-8
CASSFLGTSAGGREELFF TRBV5-1
CASSSLDSDGETQYF TRBV7-2
CASSSPGTGRHEQYF TRBV7-2
CASSLDRGLRKTQYF TRBV6-5
CASSYDTYQPQHF TRBV6-5
CAISGERDYGTDTQYF TRBV10-3
CASSLKRAGGTDTQYF TRBV4-2
CASSQGGRPQFF TRBV4-3
CSVFEVETQYF TRBV29-1
CASTLRDGGHNEQFF TRBV12-3/TRBV12-4
CASSCCIARDHEQYF TRBV5-1
CASSLAKGGGQVRSNEQFF TRBV7-2
CASTFGLARGGEQFF TRBV5-1
CASSPLDWDGEQYF TRBV27
CSGASLLRGETQYF TRBV20-1
CATSLGSVGETQYF TRBV24-1
CSARVVKGTDTQYF TRBV20-1
CSVELSGKAYEQYF TRBV29-1
CATSRRPVSGANVLTF TRBV15
CASSLGRLTNEQFF TRBV7-2
CASSLRDKGGKQYF TRBV7-3
CASSEDRGIKAYTDTQYF TRBV25-1
CASSQGNRLAGNEQFF TRBV3-1
CASRHLGGNTEAFF TRBV4-1
CATSTGTDSGNTIYF TRBV15